Presented here are 15 T cell receptor beta chains from one specimen sequenced in a study of blood T cell repertoires in COVID-19. The table came from immunoSEQ multiplex PCR; TCRdb's copy has only in-frame clones and leaves some out. The repertoire holds about 20,000 clones, roughly 83% seen once, with approximately 23% in the top ten. Material: peripheral blood. The receptors come from an older man with active or convalescent COVID-19.

The rearrangement joins TRBV5-6 to TRBJ1-4, with TRBD1 identical over 7 bases. Germline V lookup: CDR1 SGHDT, CDR2 YYEEEE. J lost 9 bases, V lost 0 bases, and 11 bases had no gene match. The CDR3 runs 16 residues. The CDR3 loop reads CASSLARDRSTKKLFF. For the CDR3, the DNA is TGTGCCAGCAGCTTGGCCCGGGACAGAAGTACGAAAAAACTGTTTTTT.

The V gene is TRBV4-1, the J gene TRBJ1-5; D is unclear. Germline V gives CDR1 MGHRA, CDR2 YSYEKL. This CDR3 spans 17 amino acids. V shed 1 base and J shed 3 bases, with 16 bases lying between them. The CDR3 bases are TGCGCCAGCAGCCAAGCCGAGGATAGCAGACCCAATCAGCCCCAGCATTTT. This sequence encodes CASSQAEDSRPNQPQHF.

The chain recombines TRBV12-3 or TRBV12-4 with TRBJ2-3; 7 bases fit TRBD2. Germline trimming cut 1 base from V and 9 bases from J; bases unmatched to any gene: 4. This CDR3 region has 13 residues. In DNA, the CDR3 is TGTGCCAGCAGTTTAGGGGACTACCAGACGCAGTATTTT. Its protein is CASSLGDYQTQYF.

This chain joins TRBV3-1 (or the pseudogene TRBV3-2) and TRBJ2-2; 10 bases map to TRBD1. CDR1 and CDR2 (germline): LGHDT, YNNKEL (reference sequence). The CDR3 has 14 residues. The J segment lost 7 bases and the V segment lost 3 bases, leaving 2 bases of the junction unmatched. The CDR3 nucleotides read TGTGCCAGCAGCCAGGGACAGGGGCACGGGGAGCTGTTTTTT. It is translated as CASSQGQGHGELFF.

This clone was counted a few times. The chain recombines TRBV27 with TRBJ2-2; 7 bases map to TRBD1. The CDR3 runs 14 residues. Germline trimming cut 6 bases from V and 6 bases from J; bases unmatched to any gene: 7. Germline CDR1 is MNHEY and CDR2 is SMNVEV (reference sequence). The DNA for the CDR3 is TGTGCCAGCAGGCAGACAGGGATCGCCGGGGAGCTGTTTTTT. It translates to CASRQTGIAGELFF.

Here the CDR3 DNA reads TGCGCCAGCAGCGCTCGGCAGGGGGACTATGGCTACACCTTC. It codes for CASSARQGDYGYTF. This chain joins TRBV4-1 and TRBJ1-2; 7 nucleotides agree with TRBD1. This CDR3 is built from 14 residues. Germline V gene lookup returns CDR1 MGHRA and CDR2 YSYEKL. The J segment lost 3 bases and the V segment lost 5 bases, leaving 6 bases of the junction unmatched.

The chain carries TRBV28 and TRBJ2-2, with D perhaps matching TRBD1 (5 bases). The germline V and J ends were trimmed by 3 bases and 0 bases, with 14 bases remaining between them. This CDR3 spans 17 amino acids. Germline CDR1 and CDR2: MDHEN and SYDVKM. The CDR3 protein is CASSFYLGQTNTGELFF. CDR3 in DNA: TGTGCCAGCAGTTTCTATTTGGGGCAGACGAACACCGGGGAGCTGTTTTTT.

This clone was seen more than once but under ten times. The chain combines TRBV5-1 with TRBJ2-5; TRBD1 agrees at 10 bases. Germline CDR1 SGHRS, CDR2 YFSETQ. Trimming at V came to 5 bases and at J to 5 bases, leaving 9 bases not matched to a gene. The CDR3 consists of 15 residues. For the CDR3, the DNA is TGCGCCAGCAGACCCAGGACAGGGGGTAGGGAGACCCAGTACTTC. Its protein is CASRPRTGGRETQYF.

The rearrangement links TRBV4-2 to TRBJ1-6; 7 positions agree with TRBD1. Looked up from germline, CDR1 is LGHNA and CDR2 is YNFKEQ. The CDR3 spans 15 residues. Unmatched junction bases numbered 2, after V lost 1 base and J lost 5 bases. CDR3 sequence (DNA): TGTGCCAGCAGCCAAGTGACAGGGAATAATTCACCCCTCCACTTT. The encoded protein is CASSQVTGNNSPLHF.

The rearrangement links TRBV30 to TRBJ2-2; TRBD2 aligns across 9 bases. There are 14 residues in the CDR3. CDR1 GTSNPN and CDR2 SVGIG come from the germline V gene (reference sequence). V lost 5 bases and J lost 3; bases outside the gene matches: 4. CDR3 in amino acids: CAWLAGAHTGELFF. CDR3 nucleotides: TGTGCCTGGTTAGCGGGAGCCCACACCGGGGAGCTGTTTTTT.

This chain joins TRBV5-4 and TRBJ2-5, with 12 bases identical to TRBD2. Germline lookup yields CDR1 SGHNT and CDR2 YYREEE (reference sequence). The junction had 3 bases not matched to a gene; V was cut back by 4 bases and J by 2 bases. The CDR3 covers 15 residues. The CDR3 reads CASSAGLAGQETQYF. In DNA, the CDR3 is TGTGCCAGCAGCGCCGGACTAGCGGGACAAGAGACCCAGTACTTC.

The rearrangement links TRBV30 to TRBJ1-6, with 8 bases matching TRBD1. The trim removed 5 bases at V and 5 bases at J, leaving 5 bases unmatched. The germline CDR1 and CDR2 sequences are GTSNPN and SVGIG (reference sequence). This CDR3 has 14 amino acids. CDR3 DNA sequence: TGTGCCTGGTGGACAGGGAACGATAATTCACCCCTCCACTTT. It specifies CAWWTGNDNSPLHF. Full variable domain (outside the CDR3, taken from reference TRBV30 and TRBJ1-6): SQTIHQWPATLVQPVGSPLSLECTVEGTSNPNLYWYRQAAGRGLQLLFYSVGIGQISSEVPQNLSASRPQDRQFILSSKKLLLSDSGFYLCAWWTGNDNSPLHFGNGTRLTVT.

This rearrangement joins TRBV2 to TRBJ1-5; 7 bases fit TRBD1. CDR1 and CDR2 from the germline V gene are SNHLY and FYNNEI. The length of the CDR3 is 15 residues. Losses at the gene ends were 6 bases for V and 3 bases for J; bases not matched to a gene: 8. The CDR3 DNA is TGTGCCAGCAGAAGTCGGACAGGTAACAATCAGCCCCAGCATTTT. Its translation is CASRSRTGNNQPQHF.

The DNA of the CDR3 is TGTGCCAGCAGCTTTAGCGGGGGAAGCACAGATACGCAGTATTTT. Its protein product is CASSFSGGSTDTQYF. J is TRBJ2-3 and V is TRBV7-6; 9 nucleotides align to TRBD2. In germline, CDR1 is SGHVS, CDR2 FNYEAQ. The CDR3 is made up of 15 amino acids. Losses at the gene ends were 3 bases for V and 0 bases for J; bases not matched to a gene: 1.

V is TRBV2 and J is TRBJ2-7; D uncertain. CDR3 size: 12 residues. Germline-derived CDR1 and CDR2 are SNHLY and FYNNEI. Trimming stripped 2 bases from V and 7 bases from J, with 9 bases between. The CDR3 here is CASSEFETEQYF. CDR3 coding DNA: TGTGCCAGCAGTGAATTCGAGACTGAGCAGTACTTC.